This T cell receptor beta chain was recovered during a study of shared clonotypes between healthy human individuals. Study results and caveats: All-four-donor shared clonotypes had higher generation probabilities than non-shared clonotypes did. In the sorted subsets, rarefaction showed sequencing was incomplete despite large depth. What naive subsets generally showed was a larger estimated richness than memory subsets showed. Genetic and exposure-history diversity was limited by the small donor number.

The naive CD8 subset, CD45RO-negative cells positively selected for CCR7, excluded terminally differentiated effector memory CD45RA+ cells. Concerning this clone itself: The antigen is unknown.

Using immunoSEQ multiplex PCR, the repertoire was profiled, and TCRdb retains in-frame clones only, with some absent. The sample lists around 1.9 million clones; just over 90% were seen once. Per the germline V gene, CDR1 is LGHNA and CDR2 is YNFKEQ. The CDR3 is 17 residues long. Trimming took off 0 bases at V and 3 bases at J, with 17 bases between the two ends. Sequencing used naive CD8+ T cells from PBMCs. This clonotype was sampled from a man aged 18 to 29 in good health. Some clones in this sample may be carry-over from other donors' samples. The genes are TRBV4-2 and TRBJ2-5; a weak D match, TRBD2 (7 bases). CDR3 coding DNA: TGTGCCAGCAGCCAAGACGGTTACAGGGAGGGGGAAGAGACCCAGTACTTC. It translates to CASSQDGYREGEETQYF.